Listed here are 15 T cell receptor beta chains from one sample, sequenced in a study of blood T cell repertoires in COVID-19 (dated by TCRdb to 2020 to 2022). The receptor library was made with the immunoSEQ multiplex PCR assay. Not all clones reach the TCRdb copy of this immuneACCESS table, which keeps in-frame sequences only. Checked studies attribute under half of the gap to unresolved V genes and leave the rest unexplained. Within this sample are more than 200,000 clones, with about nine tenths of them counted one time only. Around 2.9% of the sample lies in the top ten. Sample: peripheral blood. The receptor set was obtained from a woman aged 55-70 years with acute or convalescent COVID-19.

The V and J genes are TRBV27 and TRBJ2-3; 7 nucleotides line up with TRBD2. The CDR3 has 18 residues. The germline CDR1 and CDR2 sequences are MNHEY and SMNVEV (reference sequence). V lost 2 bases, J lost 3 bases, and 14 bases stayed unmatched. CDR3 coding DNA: TGTGCCAGCAGTTTACCACGCGGGGGATACCGCGTAACAGATACGCAGTATTTT. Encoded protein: CASSLPRGGYRVTDTQYF.

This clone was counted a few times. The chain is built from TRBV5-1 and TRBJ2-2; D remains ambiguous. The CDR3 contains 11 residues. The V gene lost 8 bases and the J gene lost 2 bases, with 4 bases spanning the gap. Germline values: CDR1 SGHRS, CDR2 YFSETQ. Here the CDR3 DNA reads TGCGCCAGTAGTAACACCGGGGAGCTGTTTTTT. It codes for CASSNTGELFF.

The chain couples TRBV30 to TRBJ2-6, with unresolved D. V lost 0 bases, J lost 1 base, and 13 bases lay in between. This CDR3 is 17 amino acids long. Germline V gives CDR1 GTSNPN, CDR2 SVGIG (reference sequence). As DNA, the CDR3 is TGTGCCTGGAGTGTACCCCTACGCAGGTCTGGGGCCAACGTCCTGACTTTC. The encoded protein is CAWSVPLRRSGANVLTF.

The CDR3 spells CAWSVDSYEQYF. The CDR3 DNA follows: TGTGCCTGGAGTGTTGACAGCTACGAGCAGTACTTC. The chain has TRBV30 and TRBJ2-7, with D maybe TRBD1 (5 bases). CDR1 and CDR2 (germline): GTSNPN, SVGIG (reference sequence). The V end lost 0 bases, the J end lost 3 bases, and 6 bases lay between the germline ends. The CDR3 extends over 12 amino acids.

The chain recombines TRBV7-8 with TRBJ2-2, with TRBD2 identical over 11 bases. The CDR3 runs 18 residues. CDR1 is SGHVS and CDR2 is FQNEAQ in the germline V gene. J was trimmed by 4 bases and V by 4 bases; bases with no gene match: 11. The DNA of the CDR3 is TGTGCCAGCAGCTCGGGGAGGGGACTAGCGGACCGCACCGGGGAGCTGTTTTTT. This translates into CASSSGRGLADRTGELFF.

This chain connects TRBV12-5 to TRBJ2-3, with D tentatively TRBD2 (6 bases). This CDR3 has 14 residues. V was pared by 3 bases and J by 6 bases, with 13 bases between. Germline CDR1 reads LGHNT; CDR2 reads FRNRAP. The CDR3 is CASGLSLAPDTQYF. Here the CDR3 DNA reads TGTGCTAGTGGTTTATCCCTAGCGCCGGATACGCAGTATTTT.

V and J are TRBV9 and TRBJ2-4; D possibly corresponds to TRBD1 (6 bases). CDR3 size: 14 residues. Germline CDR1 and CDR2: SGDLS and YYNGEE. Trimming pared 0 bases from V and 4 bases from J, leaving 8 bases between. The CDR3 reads CASSVGGTKNIQYF. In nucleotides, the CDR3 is TGTGCCAGCAGCGTAGGAGGGACAAAAAACATTCAGTACTTC.

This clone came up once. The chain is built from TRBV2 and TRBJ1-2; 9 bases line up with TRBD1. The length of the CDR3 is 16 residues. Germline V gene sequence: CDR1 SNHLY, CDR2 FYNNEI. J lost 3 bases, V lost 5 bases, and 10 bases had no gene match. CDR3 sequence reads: CASSNWWDREHYGYTF. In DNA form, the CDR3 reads TGTGCCAGCAGTAATTGGTGGGACAGGGAACACTATGGCTACACCTTC.

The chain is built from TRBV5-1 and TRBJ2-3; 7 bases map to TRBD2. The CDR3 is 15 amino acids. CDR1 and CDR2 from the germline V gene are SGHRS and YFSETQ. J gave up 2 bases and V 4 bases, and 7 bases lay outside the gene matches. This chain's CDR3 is CASSGGDGITDTQYF. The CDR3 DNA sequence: TGCGCCAGCAGCGGGGGGGACGGAATCACAGATACGCAGTATTTT. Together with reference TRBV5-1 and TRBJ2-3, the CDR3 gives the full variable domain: KAGVTQTPRYLIKTRGQQVTLSCSPISGHRSVSWYQQTPGQGLQFLFEYFSETQRNKGNFPGRFSGRQFSNSRSEMNVSTLELGDSALYLCASSGGDGITDTQYFGPGTRLTVL.

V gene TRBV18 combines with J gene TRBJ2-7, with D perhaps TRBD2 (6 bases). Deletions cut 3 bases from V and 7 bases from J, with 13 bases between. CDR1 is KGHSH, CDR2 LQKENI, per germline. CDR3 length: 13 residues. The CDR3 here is CASSPRDSAEQYF. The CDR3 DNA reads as TGTGCCAGCTCACCTCGGGACTCCGCAGAGCAGTACTTC.

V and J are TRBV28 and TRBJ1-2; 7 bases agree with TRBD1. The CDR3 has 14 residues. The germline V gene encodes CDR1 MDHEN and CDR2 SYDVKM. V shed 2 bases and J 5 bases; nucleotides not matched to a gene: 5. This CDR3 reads CASSLPRTGYGYTF. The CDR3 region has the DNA TGTGCCAGCAGTTTACCACGGACAGGTTATGGCTACACCTTC.

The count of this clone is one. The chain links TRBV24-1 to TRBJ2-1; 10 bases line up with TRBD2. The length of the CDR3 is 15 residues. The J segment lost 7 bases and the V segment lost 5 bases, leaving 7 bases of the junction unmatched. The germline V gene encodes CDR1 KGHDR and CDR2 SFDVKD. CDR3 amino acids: CATSVSLAGVNEQFF. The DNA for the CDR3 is TGTGCCACCAGTGTTTCCCTAGCGGGAGTGAATGAGCAGTTCTTC.

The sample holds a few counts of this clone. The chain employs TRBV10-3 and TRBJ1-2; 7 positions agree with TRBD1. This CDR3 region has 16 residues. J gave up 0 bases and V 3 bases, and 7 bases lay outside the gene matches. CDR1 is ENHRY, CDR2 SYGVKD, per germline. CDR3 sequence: CAISDTGTATNYGYTF. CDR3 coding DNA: TGTGCCATCAGTGACACCGGGACAGCAACTAACTATGGCTACACCTTC.

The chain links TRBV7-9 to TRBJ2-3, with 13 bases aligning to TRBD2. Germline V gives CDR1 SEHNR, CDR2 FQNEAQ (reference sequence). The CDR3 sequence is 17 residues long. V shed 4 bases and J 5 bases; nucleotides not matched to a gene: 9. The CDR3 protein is CASSSFQGLAGRDTQYF. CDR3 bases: TGTGCCAGCAGCTCCTTCCAGGGACTAGCGGGGAGAGATACGCAGTATTTT.

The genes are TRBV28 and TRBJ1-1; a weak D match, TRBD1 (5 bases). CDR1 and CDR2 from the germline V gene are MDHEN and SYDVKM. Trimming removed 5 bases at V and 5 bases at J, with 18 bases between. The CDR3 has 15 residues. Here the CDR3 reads CASSPPAGRATEAFF. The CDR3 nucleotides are TGTGCCAGCAGTCCCCCGGCAGGGCGAGCGACTGAAGCTTTCTTT. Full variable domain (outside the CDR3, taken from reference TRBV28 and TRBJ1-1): DVKVTQSSRYLVKRTGEKVFLECVQDMDHENMFWYRQDPGLGLRLIYFSYDVKMKEKGDIPEGYSVSREKKERFSLILESASTNQTSMYLCASSPPAGRATEAFFGQGTRLTVV.